This T cell receptor (beta chain) appears in the sequencing data of a study of T cells in localized non-small cell lung cancer. Findings and caveats of the study: Paired adjacent lung recovered a median around 52 of the top 100 tumor clones. The highest T cell clonality was in uninvolved adjacent lung, above tumor.

The germline CDR1 and CDR2 sequences are MNHNY and SVGAGI (reference sequence). The CDR3 contains 15 residues. V lost 2 bases and J lost 1, with 11 bases in between. Sequenced by immunoSEQ multiplex PCR; TCRdb stores in-frame clones only, minus some. Of about 92,000 clones in the sample, roughly 90% are singletons; the top ten hold roughly 3.9%. A remark on this clone: Its target is not known.

This receptor was obtained from a woman aged 35-70 years with stage II squamous cell lung carcinoma. Sequencing used PBMCs, obtained before any cancer treatment. The V and J genes are TRBV6-6 and TRBJ2-5, with D possibly matching TRBD2 (6 bases). The CDR3, as DNA: TGTGCCAGCAGTTACAGGGGAGCGGGCCAAGAGACCCAGTACTTC. Its translation: CASSYRGAGQETQYF.